This is a list of T cell receptor beta chains from one sample in a study of T-cell reconstitution after alpha-beta-depleted transplantation in children. TCRdb recomputed calls from the PCR reads with MiXCR, one row per CDR3 protein. The table lists about 440,000 distinct CDR3 sequences, around 46% of them singletons. This sample comprised PBMCs, obtained before TCRalphabeta/CD19-depleted stem cell transplant. These receptors originate from a girl aged 2-10 years with aplastic anemia, due to receive a stem cell transplant. Each CDR3 is given with its conserved first and last residue. A D gene is named only where the DNA matches it firmly. Clone sizes are given selectively: once, few, many, or a class where the clone is expanded.

D gene: -
V gene: TRBV19
clone size: -
J gene: TRBJ1-1
CDR3 DNA: TGTGCCAGTAACGGGGGAGATTCTAGGACTGAAGCTTTCTTT
CDR3 protein: CASNGGDSRTEAFF

D gene: -
V gene: TRBV7-9
clone size: -
J gene: TRBJ2-1
CDR3 DNA: TGTGCCAGCAGCCCGAAGGACCTATACAATGAGCAGTTCTTC
CDR3 protein: CASSPKDLYNEQFF

D gene: -
V gene: TRBV4-1
clone size: -
J gene: TRBJ1-6
CDR3 DNA: TGCGCCAGCAGCCAAGAGGGTGGGGGTTTGGGACCCCTCCACTTT
CDR3 protein: CASSQEGGGLGPLHF

D gene: TRBD2
V gene: TRBV2
clone size: -
J gene: TRBJ2-1
CDR3 DNA: TGTGCCAGCATTGGGACTAACGACAATGAGCAGTTCTTC
CDR3 protein: CASIGTNDNEQFF

D gene: TRBD2
V gene: TRBV12-3/TRBV12-4
clone size: -
J gene: TRBJ2-1
CDR3 DNA: TGTGCCAGCAGCACACTAGCGGATGAGCAGTTCTTC
CDR3 protein: CASSTLADEQFF

D gene: -
V gene: TRBV11-2
clone size: many
J gene: TRBJ1-2
CDR3 DNA: TGTGCCAGCAGCCCCATTGAGACAGCCTGGTATGGCTACACCTTC
CDR3 protein: CASSPIETAWYGYTF

D gene: TRBD2
V gene: TRBV28
clone size: -
J gene: TRBJ2-7
CDR3 DNA: TGTGCCAGCAGTTTATCCCAGGTAGCGGGAGTATCCTACGAGCAGTACTTC
CDR3 protein: CASSLSQVAGVSYEQYF

D gene: -
V gene: TRBV9
clone size: once
J gene: TRBJ2-7
CDR3 DNA: TGTGCCAGCAGCGTATCAGGGACTCCCGGGCACGAGCAGTACTTC
CDR3 protein: CASSVSGTPGHEQYF

D gene: TRBD2
V gene: TRBV11-2
clone size: once
J gene: TRBJ2-1
CDR3 DNA: TGTGCCAGCAGCTTGACTAGCGGGAGCCACAATGAGCAGTTCTTC
CDR3 protein: CASSLTSGSHNEQFF

D gene: -
V gene: TRBV3-1
clone size: -
J gene: TRBJ2-1
CDR3 DNA: TGTGCCAGCAGCCAAGATACTAGAAACCGTCTCTTC
CDR3 protein: CASSQDTRNRLF

D gene: TRBD1
V gene: TRBV30
clone size: once
J gene: TRBJ1-2
CDR3 DNA: TGTGCCTGGAGTGTACAACAGGGGGCTGGCTACACCTTC
CDR3 protein: CAWSVQQGAGYTF

D gene: -
V gene: TRBV11-3
clone size: few
J gene: TRBJ2-1
CDR3 DNA: TGTGCCAGCAGCTCCAGGGGAGGAGGCTCCTACAATGAGCAGTTCTTC
CDR3 protein: CASSSRGGGSYNEQFF

D gene: -
V gene: TRBV15
clone size: -
J gene: TRBJ2-5
CDR3 DNA: TGTGCCACCAGCAGAGGACAGTTCCTGGAGACCCAGTACTTC
CDR3 protein: CATSRGQFLETQYF

D gene: TRBD1
V gene: TRBV20-1
clone size: -
J gene: TRBJ2-5
CDR3 DNA: TGCAGTGCCCCCCGGAACCGGGACAGCCAAGAGACCCAGTACTTC
CDR3 protein: CSAPRNRDSQETQYF

D gene: -
V gene: TRBV7-3
clone size: many
J gene: TRBJ2-1
CDR3 DNA: TGTGCCAGCAGCTTCCGGTCGGGACAAGGGAATTACAATGAGCAGTTCTTC
CDR3 protein: CASSFRSGQGNYNEQFF

D gene: -
V gene: TRBV28
clone size: -
J gene: TRBJ2-1
CDR3 DNA: TGTGCCAGCACCGGATTAGGGCAGGGGATAGTGAATGAGCAGTTCTTC
CDR3 protein: CASTGLGQGIVNEQFF

D gene: -
V gene: TRBV20-1
clone size: many
J gene: TRBJ2-1
CDR3 DNA: TGCAGTGCGGAACAGGGTCGGGATGAGCAGTTCTTC
CDR3 protein: CSAEQGRDEQFF

D gene: TRBD2
V gene: TRBV11-2
clone size: -
J gene: TRBJ2-5
CDR3 DNA: TGTGCCAGCAGCCCTGGACTAGCGGGATCTTACGACGTCCAGACCCAGTACTTC
CDR3 protein: CASSPGLAGSYDVQTQYF

D gene: -
V gene: TRBV5-6
clone size: many
J gene: TRBJ2-5
CDR3 DNA: TGTGCCAGCAGGTTGGACAGCTGGGAGGAGACCCAGTACTTC
CDR3 protein: CASRLDSWEETQYF

D gene: TRBD2
V gene: TRBV20-1
clone size: many
J gene: TRBJ2-1
CDR3 DNA: TGCAGTGCTAGAGATCTCGGACTAGCGGGAGGGCCGAATGAGCAGTTCTTC
CDR3 protein: CSARDLGLAGGPNEQFF

D gene: -
V gene: TRBV27
clone size: many
J gene: TRBJ2-7
CDR3 DNA: TGTGCCAGCAGTTATAAGGGACTCTACAGCTCCTACGAGCAGTACTTC
CDR3 protein: CASSYKGLYSSYEQYF

D gene: -
V gene: TRBV7-2
clone size: -
J gene: TRBJ2-5
CDR3 DNA: TGTGCCACTTGGGACGGTTTCGAGGAGACCCAGTACTTC
CDR3 protein: CATWDGFEETQYF

D gene: -
V gene: TRBV20-1
clone size: few
J gene: TRBJ2-5
CDR3 DNA: TGCAGTGCGCTTCCTGACACCCAAGGGACCCAGTACTTC
CDR3 protein: CSALPDTQGTQYF

D gene: -
V gene: TRBV5-1
clone size: -
J gene: TRBJ2-1
CDR3 DNA: TGCGCCAGCAGCTTGTTGTCCGGGAACTACAATGAGCAGTTCTTC
CDR3 protein: CASSLLSGNYNEQFF

D gene: TRBD1
V gene: TRBV5-6
clone size: -
J gene: TRBJ1-2
CDR3 DNA: TGTGCCAGCAGCTCGACAGGGGCCGCGAGGTATGGCTACACCTTC
CDR3 protein: CASSSTGAARYGYTF

D gene: -
V gene: TRBV7-9
clone size: many
J gene: TRBJ2-7
CDR3 DNA: TGTGCCAGCAGCTTAGACAGGGTTAAGGGGAACGAGCAGTACTTC
CDR3 protein: CASSLDRVKGNEQYF

D gene: -
V gene: TRBV6-1
clone size: -
J gene: TRBJ1-2
CDR3 DNA: TGTGCCAGCAGTGTCGATGTCTTGGGGGGCTACACCTTC
CDR3 protein: CASSVDVLGGYTF

D gene: -
V gene: TRBV29-1
clone size: few
J gene: TRBJ2-1
CDR3 DNA: TGCAGCGTGGTTTATAACCTAGCTTTCAATGAGCAGTTCTTC
CDR3 protein: CSVVYNLAFNEQFF

D gene: TRBD2
V gene: TRBV28
clone size: -
J gene: TRBJ2-2
CDR3 DNA: TGTGCCAGCAGTTTGGTTTTGGGACTAGCAAACACCGGGGAGCTGTTTTTT
CDR3 protein: CASSLVLGLANTGELFF

D gene: TRBD2
V gene: TRBV9
clone size: few
J gene: TRBJ2-3
CDR3 DNA: TGTGCCAGCAGCGTAGGACTAGCGGACCTTCCTAATACGCAGTATTTT
CDR3 protein: CASSVGLADLPNTQYF

D gene: TRBD1
V gene: TRBV5-1
clone size: -
J gene: TRBJ2-7
CDR3 DNA: TGCGCCAGCAGCTTGGATGCGTGGACAGGGGGAACCTACGAGCAGTACTTC
CDR3 protein: CASSLDAWTGGTYEQYF

D gene: -
V gene: TRBV20-1
clone size: -
J gene: TRBJ2-2
CDR3 DNA: TGCAGTGCTAGGACCGAATGGATCGCGAACACCGGGGAGCTGTTTTTT
CDR3 protein: CSARTEWIANTGELFF

D gene: -
V gene: TRBV20-1
clone size: -
J gene: TRBJ1-1
CDR3 DNA: TGCAGTGCTAGAAACCGAGCCTCTTCGGGCACTGAAGCTTTCTTT
CDR3 protein: CSARNRASSGTEAFF

D gene: TRBD1
V gene: TRBV3-1
clone size: -
J gene: TRBJ2-7
CDR3 DNA: TGTGCCAGCAGCCTACGGGGACAGGCCAACGAGCAGTACTTC
CDR3 protein: CASSLRGQANEQYF

D gene: -
V gene: TRBV20-1
clone size: -
J gene: TRBJ1-5
CDR3 DNA: TGCAGTGCCCTGAGCAGGGGAAGGAGCAATCAGCCCCAGCATTTT
CDR3 protein: CSALSRGRSNQPQHF

D gene: -
V gene: TRBV29-1
clone size: -
J gene: TRBJ2-7
CDR3 DNA: TGCAGCGTTGGGCCATCCGTATACGAGCAGTACTTC
CDR3 protein: CSVGPSVYEQYF

D gene: -
V gene: TRBV9
clone size: -
J gene: TRBJ1-1
CDR3 DNA: TGTGCCAGCAGCCCGACCCGAGAGCGGCAGAACACTGAAGCTTTCTTT
CDR3 protein: CASSPTRERQNTEAFF

D gene: -
V gene: TRBV28
clone size: few
J gene: TRBJ1-2
CDR3 DNA: TGTGCCAGCAGTCCAACGGGGCCTTCCTCTAACTATGGCTACACCTTC
CDR3 protein: CASSPTGPSSNYGYTF

D gene: TRBD2
V gene: TRBV7-6
clone size: many
J gene: TRBJ2-3
CDR3 DNA: TGTGCCAGCAGCCCGGGACTAGCGGGAGATTTGGAGACAGATACGCAGTATTTT
CDR3 protein: CASSPGLAGDLETDTQYF

D gene: TRBD2
V gene: TRBV7-9
clone size: -
J gene: TRBJ2-7
CDR3 DNA: TGTGCCAGCAGCTGGATAGCGGGAGGGCCTCAATACGAGCAGTACTTC
CDR3 protein: CASSWIAGGPQYEQYF

D gene: -
V gene: TRBV10-2
clone size: -
J gene: TRBJ2-7
CDR3 DNA: TGCGCCAGCAGTGAGTCGACAAGCTACGGTCATTACGAGCAGTACTTC
CDR3 protein: CASSESTSYGHYEQYF

D gene: TRBD1
V gene: TRBV18
clone size: many
J gene: TRBJ1-6
CDR3 DNA: TGTGCCAGCTCACCACCGGGACAGGGCCGTTCACCCCTCCACTTT
CDR3 protein: CASSPPGQGRSPLHF

D gene: -
V gene: TRBV5-5
clone size: many
J gene: TRBJ1-5
CDR3 DNA: TGTGCCAGCAGCTTGGGGTATAGCAATCAGCCCCAGCATTTT
CDR3 protein: CASSLGYSNQPQHF

D gene: -
V gene: TRBV5-6
clone size: few
J gene: TRBJ2-1
CDR3 DNA: TGTGCCAGCAGCTCGCCTGGGACCCGTTACAATGAGCAGTTCTTC
CDR3 protein: CASSSPGTRYNEQFF

D gene: -
V gene: TRBV5-1
clone size: many
J gene: TRBJ2-7
CDR3 DNA: TGCGCCAGCAGCTTGGCCGGGTCCAGCTCCTACGAGCAGTACTTC
CDR3 protein: CASSLAGSSSYEQYF

D gene: TRBD2
V gene: TRBV5-6
clone size: -
J gene: TRBJ2-1
CDR3 DNA: TGTGCCAGCAGCTTTGGTATAGCGGGAGCGTTGAATGAGCAGTTCTTC
CDR3 protein: CASSFGIAGALNEQFF

D gene: TRBD1
V gene: TRBV20-1
clone size: -
J gene: TRBJ1-2
CDR3 DNA: TGCAGCCTTGACAGGGGCTATGGCTACACCTTC
CDR3 protein: CSLDRGYGYTF

D gene: -
V gene: TRBV15
clone size: few
J gene: TRBJ2-7
CDR3 DNA: TGTGCCACCAGCAGAGTAGGGGGACGAGGCATCGAGCAGTACTTC
CDR3 protein: CATSRVGGRGIEQYF

D gene: -
V gene: TRBV4-2
clone size: -
J gene: TRBJ2-5
CDR3 DNA: TGTGCCAGCAGCCCCCTAGGGCTAGCTAAGGGTCGGGAGACCCAGTACTTC
CDR3 protein: CASSPLGLAKGRETQYF

D gene: -
V gene: TRBV5-1
clone size: -
J gene: TRBJ1-1
CDR3 DNA: TGCGCCAGCAGCTTAGGGGATAGGACTGAAGCTTTCTTT
CDR3 protein: CASSLGDRTEAFF

D gene: -
V gene: TRBV27
clone size: -
J gene: TRBJ2-2
CDR3 DNA: TGTGCCAGCAGTCCTTGGGGGGGCATCGGGGAGCTGTTTTTT
CDR3 protein: CASSPWGGIGELFF

D gene: -
V gene: TRBV24-1
clone size: many
J gene: TRBJ2-5
CDR3 DNA: TGTGCCACCAGTTCCGAGGAGACCCAGTACTTC
CDR3 protein: CATSSEETQYF

D gene: -
V gene: TRBV11-2
clone size: many
J gene: TRBJ2-5
CDR3 DNA: TGTGCCAGCAGCCCCCAAAGCGGGCCGTACCAAGAGACCCAGTACTTC
CDR3 protein: CASSPQSGPYQETQYF

D gene: TRBD1
V gene: TRBV14
clone size: -
J gene: TRBJ2-1
CDR3 DNA: TGTGCCAGCAGCCAAGTAGACAGGGGGCAGGCCAATGAGCAGTTCTTC
CDR3 protein: CASSQVDRGQANEQFF

D gene: TRBD2
V gene: TRBV4-1
clone size: few
J gene: TRBJ2-1
CDR3 DNA: TGCGCCAGCAGCCAAGTTCGATCTTTCCTAGCGGGTAACAAAAGCTCCTACAATGAGCAGTTCTTC
CDR3 protein: CASSQVRSFLAGNKSSYNEQFF

D gene: TRBD2
V gene: TRBV12-3/TRBV12-4
clone size: few
J gene: TRBJ2-3
CDR3 DNA: TGTGCCAGCAGTTTTGGGCTAGCGGGGCCCCGAGATACGCAGTATTTT
CDR3 protein: CASSFGLAGPRDTQYF

D gene: -
V gene: TRBV9
clone size: few
J gene: TRBJ2-2
CDR3 DNA: TGTGCCACGGGGACGGGAAGTGACACCGGGGAGCTGTTTTTT
CDR3 protein: CATGTGSDTGELFF

D gene: -
V gene: TRBV28
clone size: -
J gene: TRBJ1-1
CDR3 DNA: TGTGCCAGCAGCCGCCACGACAGGTTGTGGACTGAAGCTTTCTTT
CDR3 protein: CASSRHDRLWTEAFF

D gene: TRBD2
V gene: TRBV5-1
clone size: -
J gene: TRBJ2-5
CDR3 DNA: TGCGCCAGCAGCTTGGGGACTAGCGGGAGGGTACAAGAGACCCAGTACTTC
CDR3 protein: CASSLGTSGRVQETQYF